This entry describes one T cell receptor (beta chain). Sequencing was performed with immunoSEQ multiplex PCR; in TCRdb, only in-frame clones are kept and a portion is missing. This repertoire shows approximately 1,400 clones, about 90% found once; its top ten account for 3.1%. Germline V gene lookup returns CDR1 SEHNR and CDR2 FQNEAQ (reference sequence). This CDR3 is built from 14 residues. J lost 7 bases, V lost 4 bases, and 3 bases had no gene match. This record comes from a study of pediatric ulcerative colitis. On the study more broadly: Seven patients showed pancolitis and two showed left-sided colitis.

The TCR was taken from a boy younger than 18 with severe ulcerative colitis. This sequence joins TRBV7-9 and TRBJ1-4; 10 bases align to TRBD1. Source material: blood. The CDR3 region is CASSSTGGSEKLFF. The CDR3 nucleotides are TGTGCCAGCAGCTCGACAGGGGGCTCTGAAAAACTGTTTTTT.